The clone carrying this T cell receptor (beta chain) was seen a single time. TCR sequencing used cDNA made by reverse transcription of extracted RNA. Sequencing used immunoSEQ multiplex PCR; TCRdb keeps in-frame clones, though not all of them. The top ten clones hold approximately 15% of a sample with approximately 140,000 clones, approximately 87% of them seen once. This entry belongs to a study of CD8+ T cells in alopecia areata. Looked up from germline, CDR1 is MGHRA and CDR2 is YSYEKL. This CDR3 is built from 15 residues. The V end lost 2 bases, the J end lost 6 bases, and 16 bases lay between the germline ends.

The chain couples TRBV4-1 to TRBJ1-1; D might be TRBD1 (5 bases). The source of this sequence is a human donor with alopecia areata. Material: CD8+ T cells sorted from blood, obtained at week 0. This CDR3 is CASSQSGGYNAEAFF. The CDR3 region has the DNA TGCGCCAGCAGCCAATCTGGGGGTTATAACGCTGAAGCTTTCTTT.